Following are 8 T cell receptor beta chains from one sample sequenced in a study of blood T cells in healthy people across ages (dated by TCRdb to the mid-2010s). Receptor amplification or capture employed 5' RACE. For sequencing, an Illumina HiSeq 2500 was employed. The second PCR ran for about 6 to 12 cycles and used a J-beta primer mix along with a sample-barcoded 5' primer. TCRdb ran its own pipeline on the public reads, namely fastp trimming at Q25 and MiXCR clone calling, and kept in-frame beta chains. Each record represents a unique CDR3 protein, reported with the most common genes and DNA among its rows. Within this sample are 910,000 or so distinct CDR3 sequences, with 51% of them counted one time only. 20% to 25% of the sample is held by the ten biggest clonotypes. Input material: blood. The receptors come from a woman aged 60-70 years in good health.

Turning to this clonotype: A read error may produce the germline difference seen at one junction end. The J gene is TRBJ2-4, the V gene TRBV12-3 or TRBV12-4, with a possible D match to TRBD2 (6 bases). The CDR3 contains 13 residues. The CDR3 nucleotides are TGTGCCTGCAGTACGCGGTCCCAACGGGAGCAGTACTTC. It is translated as CACSTRSQREQYF.

The V and J genes are TRBV3-1 and TRBJ2-1; D gene ambiguous. The germline CDR1 and CDR2 sequences are LGHDT and YNNKEL (reference sequence). V was shortened by 3 bases and J by 9 bases, with 15 bases between the two germline ends. The CDR3 contains 14 residues. CDR3 bases: TGTGCCAGCAGCCAGGCAGTGTCATACGGTGAGCAGTTCTTC. As protein: CASSQAVSYGEQFF.

This clonotype was detected a few times. This chain links TRBV29-1 with TRBJ1-2, with D tentatively TRBD1 (6 bases). The length of the CDR3 is 11 residues. Looked up from germline, CDR1 is SQVTM and CDR2 is ANQGSEA. CDR3 nucleotide sequence: TGCAGTACCCAGGGGATAGAGGGCTACACCTTC. It encodes CSTQGIEGYTF.

This clonotype was counted between two and nine times. This chain joins TRBV6-1 and TRBJ2-3, with 10 positions matching TRBD2. The V gene's germline CDR1 is MNHNS and CDR2 SASEGT. After removal of 1 base from V and 4 bases from J, the junction contained 5 bases not matched to a gene. The CDR3 extends over 16 amino acids. The DNA for the CDR3 is TGTGCCAGCAGTGAAGTGGGACTAGCGTTAGCAGATACGCAGTATTTT. This gives the protein CASSEVGLALADTQYF.

This clonotype was seen a few times. The chain recombines TRBV7-2 with TRBJ2-3; possibly TRBD2 for D (6 bases). The germline V and J ends were trimmed by 4 bases and 0 bases, with 11 bases remaining between them. CDR3 size: 15 residues. The V gene's germline CDR1 is SGHTA and CDR2 FQGNSA. The CDR3 DNA reads as TGTGCCAGCAGCTCACTAGGGACTAGCACAGATACGCAGTATTTT. Protein: CASSSLGTSTDTQYF.

The rearrangement links TRBV9 to TRBJ2-3; 8 nucleotides align to TRBD2. The CDR3 consists of 17 residues. The germline CDR1 and CDR2 sequences are SGDLS and YYNGEE. V gave up 3 bases and J gave up 2 bases; unmatched junction bases: 11. The CDR3 is CASSAALREGLTDTQYF. CDR3 nucleotide sequence: TGTGCCAGCAGCGCGGCCCTTCGGGAGGGCCTCACAGATACGCAGTATTTT.

The rearrangement links TRBV7-3 to TRBJ2-7, with TRBD2 matching over 7 bases. CDR1 SGHTA and CDR2 FQGTGA come from the germline V gene. The CDR3 is made up of 15 amino acids. V lost 2 bases to trimming and J lost 2 bases; unmatched junction nucleotides: 6. Written as DNA, the CDR3 is TGTGCCAGCAGCTTAGGTCCTAGCGGCACCTACGAGCAGTACTTC. Its protein product is CASSLGPSGTYEQYF.

V is TRBV7-2 and J is TRBJ1-1; no clear D. Trimming shortened V by 5 bases and J by 10 bases, and 20 bases separated the two germline ends. CDR1 and CDR2 (germline): SGHTA, FQGNSA. The CDR3 totals 14 residues. CDR3 loop: CASSPPESSRGAFF. In DNA form, the CDR3 reads TGTGCCAGCAGCCCACCCGAGAGCTCCCGTGGAGCTTTCTTT.